This T cell receptor (beta chain) was identified in a study of shared clonotypes between healthy human individuals (dated by TCRdb to 2018 to 2020). About the study as a whole: Three men and a couple of women, aged 18 to 49 years, made up the cohort. The study deeply sequenced blood TCR repertoires of about five healthy adults to estimate repertoire size and the extent of clonotype sharing between individuals. For each donor, CD4 naive and CD4 memory were each run on three plates, CD8 naive on two plates, and CD8 memory on one plate. To increase sequencing depth and limit assay-specific biases, TCR repertoire library preparation and sequencing were carried out by different laboratories using diverse techniques. Per donor, leukapheresis produced somewhere between about 0.9 and 9.5 billion PBMCs. General findings and caveats noted by the study authors: When a handful of donors were compared, the shared fraction of clonotypes was approximately 5% for naive CD4, less than 4% for naive CD8, 2% to 2.5% for memory CD4, and approximately 0.4% for memory CD8. Clonotypes shared by all four sorted-subset donors showed higher generation probabilities than non-shared clonotypes. Sampling was restricted to blood, and TCR repertoires in tissue are likely to differ from TCR repertoires in blood. Incomplete sequencing was indicated by rarefaction of sorted-subset datasets, despite the large sequencing depth. Naive subsets generally had larger estimated clonotype richness than memory subsets. Pairwise subsampling indicated that sequencing depth was expected to affect the degree of clonotype sharing among donors. The genetic and exposure-history diversity represented was limited by the small number of donors.

Via the germline V gene (reference sequence), CDR1 is SGHAT and CDR2 FQDESV. The CDR3, from cysteine to phenylalanine, totals 13 residues. Only the CDR3 region is kept as DNA, spanning 39 bases read in frame from base 1. Between the V and J ends, shortened by 5 bases and 7 bases respectively, the junction contains 12 bases. Using the deep immunoSEQ assay, multiplex PCR amplified TCR CDR3 regions from genomic DNA. Extracted genomic DNA from each cell subset was distributed evenly across all wells of several immunoSEQ 96-well plates, and each plate was treated as a replicate. Each replicate PCR for sorted subsets received around 210 ng genomic DNA, equal to about 30,000 T cell genomes. Purified libraries were measured with a Qubit 3.0 fluorometer, size-checked on a Bioanalyzer 2100, and measured again with the KAPA Library Quantification kit. A separate single-read 150-cycle Illumina NextSeq 550 flow cell was used to sequence each immunoSEQ 96-well plate. In the paper's pipeline: The immunoSEQ output contained only junctional sequences without quality scores, so filtering could not match that applied to full-length reads. Sequences were annotated with PyIR, a Python wrapper for IgBLAST v1.9, and V/J genes and CDR3 were assigned using IMGT germline references. Reads with weak V/J assignments (E-value above 1e-6), missing CDR3, stop codons, out-of-frame junctions, or ambiguous translated residues were removed. V3J clonotypes were defined as sequences sharing an identical inferred V gene, J gene, and CDR3 amino acid sequence. To compute the percentage overlap between repertoires, the number of shared unique clonotypes was divided by the size of the smaller repertoire. RTK rarefaction, the Chao1 estimator, and Recon v2.1 estimates of unobserved clonotypes were used to assess repertoire richness. Generation probabilities were computed with OLGA for all TCRbeta clonotypes obtained by the gDNA method from several donors. The table comes from immuneACCESS by way of TCRdb, which keeps in-frame sequences with V and J called. Part of the clones is missing from these tables; in studies checked, under half for an unresolved V gene and the rest for unknown reasons. For V, J and clone size, that table is used; D and trimming come from the DNA. This sample gives more than 1.2 million clones in total; approximately 98.5% of them show up just once. The top ten clones comprise roughly 0.35% of the sample.

Comment on this clone: No cognate antigen has been identified for it. No much larger clone is present one base from it, and per-base qualities are unavailable.

The donors were healthy, HIV-negative adults with no recently reported acute infections or vaccinations. Only Caucasian adults living in Nashville, Tennessee, USA were represented among the donors. Magnetic negative selection was used to enrich CD4+ T cells, after which naive cells were positively selected on CD45RA and the negative fraction became the memory subset. Blood was obtained by leukapheresis, after which PBMCs were separated by Ficoll-Histopaque density gradient centrifugation and cryopreserved in liquid nitrogen vapor phase. Purity and quantity of every magnetically sorted T cell population were checked by analytical flow cytometry. Genomic DNA was isolated from each sorted fraction and quantified by UV absorbance on a Nanodrop 2000c.

The clonotype was recovered from a man aged 25-40 years in good health. The V gene is TRBV11-1 and the J gene is TRBJ2-1, with the D gene not confidently named. The source material was naive CD4+ T cells sorted from blood. Taken with the paper, the label for cell subset or site translates to: CD45RA+ positively selected. The CDR3 is CASSLKLGNEQFF. Read as DNA, the sequence is TGTGCCAGCAGCCTCAAACTGGGGAATGAGCAGTTCTTC.